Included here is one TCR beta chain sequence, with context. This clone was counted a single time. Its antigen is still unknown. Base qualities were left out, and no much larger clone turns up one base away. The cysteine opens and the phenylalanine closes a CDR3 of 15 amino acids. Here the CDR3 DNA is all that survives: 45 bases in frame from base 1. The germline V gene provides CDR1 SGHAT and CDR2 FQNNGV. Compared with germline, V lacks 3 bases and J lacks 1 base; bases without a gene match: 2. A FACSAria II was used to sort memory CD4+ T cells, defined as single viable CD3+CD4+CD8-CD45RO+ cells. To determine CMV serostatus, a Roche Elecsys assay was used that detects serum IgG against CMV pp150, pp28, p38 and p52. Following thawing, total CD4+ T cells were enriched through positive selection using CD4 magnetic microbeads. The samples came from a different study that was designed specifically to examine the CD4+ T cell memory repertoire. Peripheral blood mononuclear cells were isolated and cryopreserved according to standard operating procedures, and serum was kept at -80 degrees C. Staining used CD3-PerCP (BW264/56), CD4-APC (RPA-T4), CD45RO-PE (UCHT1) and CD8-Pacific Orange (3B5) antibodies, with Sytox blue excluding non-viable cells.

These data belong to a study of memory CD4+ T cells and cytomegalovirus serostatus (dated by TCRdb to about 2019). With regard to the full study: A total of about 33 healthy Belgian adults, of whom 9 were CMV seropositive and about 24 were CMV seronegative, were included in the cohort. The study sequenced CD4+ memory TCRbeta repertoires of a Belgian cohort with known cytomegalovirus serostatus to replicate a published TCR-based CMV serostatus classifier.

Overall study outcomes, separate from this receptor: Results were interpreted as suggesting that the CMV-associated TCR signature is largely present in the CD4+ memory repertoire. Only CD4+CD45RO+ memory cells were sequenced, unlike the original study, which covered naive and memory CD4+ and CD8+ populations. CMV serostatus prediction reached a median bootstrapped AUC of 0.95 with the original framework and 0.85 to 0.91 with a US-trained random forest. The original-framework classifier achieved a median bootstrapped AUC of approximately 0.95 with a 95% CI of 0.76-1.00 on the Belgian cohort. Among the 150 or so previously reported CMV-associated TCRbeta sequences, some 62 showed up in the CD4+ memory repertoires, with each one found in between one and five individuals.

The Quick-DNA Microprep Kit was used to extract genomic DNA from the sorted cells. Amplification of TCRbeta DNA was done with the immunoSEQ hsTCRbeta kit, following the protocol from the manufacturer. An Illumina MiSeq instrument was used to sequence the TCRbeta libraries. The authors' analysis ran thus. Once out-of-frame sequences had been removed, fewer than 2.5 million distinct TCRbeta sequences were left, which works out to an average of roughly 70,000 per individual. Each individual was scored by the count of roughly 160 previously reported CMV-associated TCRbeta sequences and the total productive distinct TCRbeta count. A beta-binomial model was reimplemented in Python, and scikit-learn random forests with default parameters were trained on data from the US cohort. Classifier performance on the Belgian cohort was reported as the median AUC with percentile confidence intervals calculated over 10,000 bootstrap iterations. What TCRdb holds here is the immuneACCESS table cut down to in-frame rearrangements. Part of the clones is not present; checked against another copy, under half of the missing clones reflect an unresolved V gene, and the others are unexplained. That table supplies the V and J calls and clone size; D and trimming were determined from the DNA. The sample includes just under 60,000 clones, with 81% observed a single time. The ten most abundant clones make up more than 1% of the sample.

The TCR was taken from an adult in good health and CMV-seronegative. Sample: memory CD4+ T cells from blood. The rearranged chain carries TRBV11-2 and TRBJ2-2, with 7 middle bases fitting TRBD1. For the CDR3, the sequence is CASSFRDRNTGELFF. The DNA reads TGTGCCAGCAGCTTTCGGGACAGGAACACCGGGGAGCTGTTTTTT.